Listed below are T cell receptor beta chains from one sample, sequenced in a study of OX40 agonist ivuxolimab in advanced cancers. Some clones are missing from TCRdb's copy, which holds only in-frame ones; the method was immunoSEQ multiplex PCR. The table has 85,000 to 90,000 clones, around 85% seen once; the top ten hold approximately 0.2%. The starting material was CD4+ or CD8+ T cells sorted from blood, obtained in a trial of the OX40 agonist ivuxolimab. The receptors come from an adult with an advanced solid tumor such as melanoma, head and neck, liver or kidney cancer. Both conserved end residues are part of each CDR3.

>TRBV28|TRBJ1-2
CASKTGVVYGYTF
>TRBV7-3|TRBJ2-1
CASSLSPGQPYNEQFF
>TRBV9|TRBJ2-3
CASSWSDSRSTDTQYF
>TRBV11-2|TRBJ1-1
CASSLVQGMNTEAFF
>TRBV5-1|TRBJ1-6
CASSLLPGPGDSPLHF
>TRBV5-5|TRBJ1-1
CASSLYTGIRTEAFF
>TRBV28|TRBJ2-5
CASTSPMGPGETQYF
>TRBV28|TRBJ1-2
CASSRYDSLYGYTF
>TRBV5-1|TRBJ1-1
CASSLDFGTTEAFF
>TRBV5-1|TRBJ2-7
CASSLHPTRSSYEQYF